Sequencing of this TCR beta chain was carried out in a study of blood T cell repertoires in COVID-19. Participants, roughly 18 to 89 years old, spanned about 26 US areas. The CDR3 has 14 amino acids. With 5 bases clipped from V and 10 bases from J, the junction kept 8 bases outside the gene matches. CDR1 and CDR2 from the germline V gene are SGHTA and FQGNSA. TCRdb's table, derived via immunoSEQ multiplex PCR, lists solely in-frame clones and lacks some. The sample has approximately 450,000 clones; approximately 92% are singletons. Sequencing was performed on PBMCs or T cells enriched from blood (not recorded which). The J gene is TRBJ2-1, the V gene TRBV7-2; TRBD2 agrees at 10 bases. The TCR was taken from a young man who had recovered from COVID-19. Here the CDR3 reads CASSASAGGLEQFF. The CDR3 bases are TGTGCCAGCAGCGCTTCAGCGGGAGGGCTCGAGCAGTTCTTC.